Each of the 8 T cell receptor beta chains below was sequenced from the same sample in a study of blood T cells in healthy people across ages. Combining a sample-barcoded 5' primer with a J-beta primer mix, a second PCR ran for roughly 7 to 12 cycles. MiXCR, applied by TCRdb to the 5' RACE reads, yields one record per CDR3 protein. The data contain some 700,000 distinct CDR3 sequences, about 42% of them singletons. The sample comprised blood. The receptor set was obtained from a woman aged 60-75 years in good health.

The chain carries TRBV2 and TRBJ2-5; possibly TRBD1 for D (5 bases). The CDR3 is 12 residues long. The V gene's germline CDR1 is SNHLY and CDR2 FYNNEI. V was shortened by 8 bases and J by 0 bases, with 7 bases between the two germline ends. CDR3 nucleotides: TGTGCCAGCGTGACAGACCAAGAGACCCAGTACTTC. Protein product: CASVTDQETQYF.

This clonotype was found a few times. J is TRBJ2-7 and V is TRBV27; D not certain. Between the trimmed V and J ends, which lost 2 bases and 2 bases, there was a span of 4 bases. CDR3 length: 12 amino acids. Germline V gene lookup returns CDR1 MNHEY and CDR2 SMNVEV (reference sequence). The CDR3 here is CASSLIPYEQYF. The CDR3 nucleotides are TGTGCCAGCAGTTTAATTCCCTACGAGCAGTACTTC.

CDR3 amino acids: CASSPGQAALYEQYF. The CDR3 DNA sequence: TGTGCCAGCAGCCCCGGACAGGCGGCCCTCTACGAGCAGTACTTC. The chain combines TRBV7-9 with TRBJ2-7; 7 bases match TRBD1. Trimming removed 5 bases from V and 3 bases from J; junction bases left unmatched: 10. This CDR3 region has 15 residues. Germline CDR1 reads SEHNR; CDR2 reads FQNEAQ (reference sequence).

The genes are TRBV25-1 and TRBJ1-1, with D perhaps matching TRBD1 (6 bases). The V gene lost 1 base and the J gene lost 11 bases, with 17 bases spanning the gap. The CDR3 loop spans 14 amino acids. From germline, CDR1 is MGHDK and CDR2 SYGVNS. Here the CDR3 reads CASSEFGQGRWAFF. Written as DNA, the CDR3 is TGTGCCAGCAGTGAATTCGGGCAGGGGCGTTGGGCTTTCTTT. The variable domain in full, with the rest retrieved from reference TRBV25-1 and TRBJ1-1, is EADIYQTPRYLVIGTGKKITLECSQTMGHDKMYWYQQDPGMELHLIHYSYGVNSTEKGDLSSESTVSRIRTEHFPLTLESARPSHTSQYLCASSEFGQGRWAFFGQGTRLTVV.

The chain links TRBV28 to TRBJ1-2, with D unclear. Germline loops: CDR1 MDHEN, CDR2 SYDVKM. This CDR3 is 13 amino acids long. Trimming cost V 8 bases and J 5 bases, with 15 bases left between them. The CDR3 DNA follows: TGTGCCAGCTGCGCGACCCGGGCGTATGGCTACACCTTC. Amino acids: CASCATRAYGYTF.

The chain combines TRBV20-1 with TRBJ2-1; possible D gene TRBD2, 5 bases. The CDR3 consists of 15 residues. V lost 6 bases, J lost 13 bases, and 28 bases lay in between. From germline, CDR1 is DFQATT and CDR2 SNEGSKA (reference sequence). CDR3 bases: TGCAGTGCCCCACCGGCGGACTGGTACCAAGAGACCCAGTTCTTC. This encodes CSAPPADWYQETQFF.

This clonotype has a handful of counts. V and J are TRBV20-1 and TRBJ2-5, with TRBD1 identical over 7 bases. CDR1 and CDR2 (germline): DFQATT, SNEGSKA (reference sequence). The length of the CDR3 is 14 residues. J gave up 5 bases and V 4 bases, and 10 bases lay outside the gene matches. The CDR3 reads CSATLTGTGETQYF. The CDR3 DNA reads TGCAGTGCTACCTTGACAGGGACGGGGGAGACCCAGTACTTC.

The chain carries TRBV11-1 and TRBJ2-5; the match to TRBD2 covers 7 bases. Germline CDR1 SGHAT, CDR2 FQDESV (reference sequence). CDR3 length: 19 amino acids. V lost 3 bases, J lost 11 bases, and 27 bases stayed unmatched. CDR3 bases: TGTGCCAGCAGCTTTCCCCGACGGGGAGGGAGCGCTTCCTACGATGAGCAGTACTTC. It is translated as CASSFPRRGGSASYDEQYF.